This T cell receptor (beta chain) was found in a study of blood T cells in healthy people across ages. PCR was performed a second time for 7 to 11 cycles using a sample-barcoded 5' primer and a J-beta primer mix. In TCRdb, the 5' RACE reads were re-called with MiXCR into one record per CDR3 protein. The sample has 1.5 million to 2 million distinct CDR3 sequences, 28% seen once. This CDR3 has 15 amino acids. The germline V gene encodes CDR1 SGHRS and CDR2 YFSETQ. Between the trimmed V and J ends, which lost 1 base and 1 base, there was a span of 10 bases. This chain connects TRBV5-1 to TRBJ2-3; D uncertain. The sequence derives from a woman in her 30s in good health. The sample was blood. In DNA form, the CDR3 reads TGCGCCAGCAGCTTGACGGTCTACCGCACAGATACGCAGTATTTT. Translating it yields CASSLTVYRTDTQYF.